Presented here are 26 T cell receptor beta chains from one specimen sequenced in a study of monozygotic twins with inflammatory bowel disease. Reanalyzing the 5' RACE reads, TCRdb keeps one entry per CDR3 protein, without DNA. The sample data list more than 110,000 distinct CDR3 sequences. Specimen: blood. These receptors were taken from a human donor with ulcerative colitis or Crohn's disease, or a healthy co-twin of an affected twin (not recorded which).

The chain joins TRBV29-1 to TRBJ1-2; as DNA is missing, the TRBD1 call by TCRdb cannot be tested. The CDR3 loop spans 13 amino acids. CDR1 and CDR2 from the germline V gene are SQVTM and ANQGSEA. The CDR3 spells CSVVGRGGRAGTF.

This sequence joins TRBV12-3 or TRBV12-4 and TRBJ2-3; TCRdb returns TRBD2, unconfirmable since there is no DNA. There are 16 residues in the CDR3. CDR3 amino acids: CASSLVGTSRADTQYF.

V and J are TRBV5-8 and TRBJ2-3; TCRdb selects TRBD1, and the lack of DNA leaves this call unchecked. CDR3 length: 17 residues. Germline CDR1 and CDR2: SGHTS and YDEGEE. CDR3 sequence reads: CASISRGPGGNTDTQYF. Full variable domain (remainder filled in from reference TRBV5-8 and TRBJ2-3): EAGVTQSPTHLIKTRGQQATLRCSPISGHTSVYWYQQALGLGLQFLLWYDEGEERNRGNFPPRFSGRQFPNYSSELNVNALELEDSALYLCASISRGPGGNTDTQYFGPGTRLTVL.

The rearrangement uses TRBV7-2 and TRBJ1-6; checking the TCRdb D call of TRBD1 is not possible without DNA. The CDR3 length is 14 residues. Per the germline V gene, CDR1 is SGHTA and CDR2 is FQGNSA. CDR3: CASTRTGSNSPLHF.

V usage is TRBV14 and J usage is TRBJ1-1. Germline V gene lookup returns CDR1 SGHDN and CDR2 FVKESK. This CDR3 is built from 14 residues. CDR3 loop: CASSQAGFLTEAFF.

This chain links TRBV5-6 with TRBJ2-7; TCRdb gives TRBD2 as the D gene, but with no DNA this cannot be confirmed. The germline V gene has CDR1 SGHDT and CDR2 YYEEEE. The CDR3 runs 17 residues. CDR3: CASSFRTSGVYSYEQYF.

The rearrangement joins TRBV5-1 to TRBJ2-3; with no DNA, the TCRdb D assignment of TRBD2 cannot be verified. Germline CDR1 reads SGHRS; CDR2 reads YFSETQ. The CDR3 consists of 16 residues. Here the CDR3 reads CASRDPSEGAGDTQYF.

V and J are TRBV10-3 and TRBJ2-7; TCRdb names TRBD1, which stays unverified in the absence of DNA. Germline loops: CDR1 ENHRY, CDR2 SYGVKD. The CDR3 runs 18 residues. CDR3 sequence reads: CAISESQGGGRRGYEQYF.

The chain joins TRBV9 to TRBJ1-6; TCRdb lists TRBD1, though no DNA is available to test this call. The V gene's germline CDR1 is SGDLS and CDR2 YYNGEE. This CDR3 has 17 residues. This CDR3 is CASSSVPWTGHNSPLHF.

The V and J genes are TRBV24-1 and TRBJ2-1; TCRdb designates TRBD1, a call that cannot be tested without DNA. Germline V gene lookup returns CDR1 KGHDR and CDR2 SFDVKD. The CDR3 runs to 19 residues. The CDR3 spells CATSDLVPGPGDSYNEQFF.

The chain is built from TRBV7-6 and TRBJ1-1; TCRdb gives TRBD1 as the D gene, but with no DNA this cannot be confirmed. Germline CDR1 reads SGHVS; CDR2 reads FNYEAQ. This CDR3 contains 16 residues. The chain's CDR3 is CASSLGGGRIFSEAFF.

This chain connects TRBV11-2 to TRBJ2-2; TCRdb selects TRBD1, and the lack of DNA leaves this call unchecked. This CDR3 has 15 amino acids. Germline CDR1 is SGHAT and CDR2 is FQNNGV. The CDR3 sequence is CASSLEGRGTGELFF.

J is TRBJ1-5 and V is TRBV2; TCRdb picks TRBD1, but there is no DNA to check that call. Germline CDR1 reads SNHLY; CDR2 reads FYNNEI. The CDR3 spans 16 residues. The CDR3 loop reads CASSPRARRSNQPQHF.

The chain couples TRBV2 to TRBJ1-1; TCRdb gives TRBD1 as the D gene, but with no DNA this cannot be confirmed. The CDR3 runs to 15 residues. Germline loops: CDR1 SNHLY, CDR2 FYNNEI. The CDR3 loop reads CASSENEGAIPEAFF.

This chain links TRBV12-3 or TRBV12-4 with TRBJ1-5. CDR3 length: 13 residues. The CDR3 loop is CASSLALGQPQHF.

This sequence joins TRBV4-1 and TRBJ1-5; TCRdb indicates TRBD1, and absent DNA this call remains unverified. Germline CDR1 reads MGHRA; CDR2 reads YSYEKL. This CDR3 is built from 16 residues. CDR3 sequence: CASSREQGAGNQPQHF.

The chain joins TRBV19 to TRBJ2-3; TCRdb reports TRBD1, a call that lacks DNA to check it against. Germline CDR1 LNHDA, CDR2 SQIVND (reference sequence). The CDR3 length is 14 residues. The CDR3 sequence: CASTRTYSTDTQYF.

This chain uses TRBV24-1 with TRBJ1-1. CDR1 and CDR2 (germline): KGHDR, SFDVKD. This CDR3 spans 15 amino acids. The CDR3 sequence is CATSDGNTAYTEAFF.

The chain recombines TRBV10-3 with TRBJ2-7; TCRdb's D call, TRBD2, is unchecked because there is no DNA. This CDR3 spans 12 amino acids. Germline V gene lookup returns CDR1 ENHRY and CDR2 SYGVKD. CDR3: CAISGGYYEQYF.

The J gene is TRBJ1-1, the V gene TRBV7-9; TCRdb reports TRBD1, a call that lacks DNA to check it against. This CDR3 comprises 15 residues. Germline lookup yields CDR1 SEHNR and CDR2 FQNEAQ (reference sequence). The CDR3 reads CASSSDRGTYTEAFF.

The rearrangement uses TRBV7-3 and TRBJ1-6; TCRdb reports TRBD1, a call that lacks DNA to check it against. Germline-derived CDR1 and CDR2 are SGHTA and FQGTGA. CDR3 size: 13 residues. The chain's CDR3 is CASSQGANSPLHF.

The genes are TRBV9 and TRBJ1-4; TCRdb's assignment of TRBD1 cannot be checked, as there is no DNA. This CDR3 is built from 14 residues. Germline assignment: CDR1 SGDLS and CDR2 YYNGEE. The CDR3 sequence is CASSAQGSGEKLFF. The full variable domain, with the rest looked up from reference TRBV9 and TRBJ1-4, is DSGVTQTPKHLITATGQRVTLRCSPRSGDLSVYWYQQSLDQGLQFLIQYYNGEERAKGNILERFSAQQFPDLHSELNLSSLELGDSALYFCASSAQGSGEKLFFGSGTQLSVL.

The chain combines TRBV5-1 with TRBJ2-7; the D gene TCRdb calls, TRBD1, cannot be checked with no DNA. The CDR3 covers 15 residues. Germline loops: CDR1 SGHRS, CDR2 YFSETQ. The CDR3 reads CASRVTGSSSYEQYF.

The rearrangement joins TRBV7-3 to TRBJ2-2; the TCRdb call, TRBD2, lacks DNA for checking. Germline lookup yields CDR1 SGHTA and CDR2 FQGTGA. This CDR3 spans 16 amino acids. The CDR3 sequence: CASSLRGRYQAGELFF.

The rearrangement joins TRBV7-2 to TRBJ2-1; TCRdb calls TRBD1, which cannot be checked without DNA. The CDR3 runs to 15 residues. The germline V gene has CDR1 SGHTA and CDR2 FQGNSA. CDR3 amino acids: CASSLPGQAYNEQFF.

CDR3 region: CAWSGLGDSPLHF. The chain links TRBV30 to TRBJ1-6; there is no DNA to check the TCRdb D call of TRBD1. The germline V gene encodes CDR1 GTSNPN and CDR2 SVGIG (reference sequence). The CDR3 is made up of 13 amino acids.